This T cell receptor beta chain comes out of a study of response to subunit inactivated influenza vaccine. The V and J ends lost 4 bases and 5 bases respectively, with 17 bases between them. Germline V CDR1 and CDR2: SQVTM, ANQGSEA. The CDR3 runs 14 residues. This clonotype appeared a few times. What it binds is unknown. Study-wide points: The authors suggested that every seasonal influenza vaccination recruits few new T cells.

Each CDR3 protein gets one entry after TCRdb re-called the RT-PCR reads with MiXCR. The sample gives 300,000 to 350,000 distinct CDR3 sequences, about a fifth of which show up once; about a tenth is in the top ten. The input for sequencing was PBMCs from blood, taken less than 22 months after vaccination. The origin of this receptor is a man between 50 and 69 years old who received an inactivated influenza vaccine. The chain couples TRBV29-1 to TRBJ1-2; D not certain. Here the CDR3 DNA reads TGCAGCGTTGGCACTGGCAGGAGAAATTATGGCTACACCTTC. Translated: CSVGTGRRNYGYTF.